This T cell receptor (beta chain) was captured by sequencing in a study of blood T cell repertoires in COVID-19. CDR1 and CDR2 (germline): SGHTA, FQGNSA. Trimming cost V 5 bases and J 4 bases, with 23 bases left between them. The CDR3 is made up of 17 amino acids. Here immunoSEQ multiplex PCR was the method, and the copy in TCRdb shows in-frame clones only, minus some. The data show some 170,000 clones, with 70% to 90% seen just once and around 1% held by the top ten. V and J are TRBV7-2 and TRBJ1-1; D is unresolved. The receptor was derived from a man between 40 and 49 years old with acute or convalescent COVID-19. The sequenced sample was peripheral blood. CDR3 residues: CASSPRLGVGQSTEAFF. CDR3 sequence (DNA): TGTGCCAGCAGCCCTAGGTTGGGAGTCGGGCAGTCCACTGAAGCTTTCTTT.